Following are 10 T cell receptor beta chains from one sample sequenced in a study of T cell repertoires in urothelial bladder cancer. The assay was immunoSEQ multiplex PCR, and TCRdb's table has in-frame clones only and misses some. The data contain 10,000 to 13,000 clones, approximately 71% of them singletons. Sequenced material: tumor-infiltrating cells from bladder cancer. The receptor set was obtained from a human donor with a benign inflammatory bladder lesion.

The chain couples TRBV5-5 to TRBJ2-6; no reliable D call. CDR3 length: 16 residues. Trimming removed 0 bases from V and 4 bases from J, with 11 bases in between. The germline gives CDR1 SGHKS, CDR2 YYEKEE (reference sequence). CDR3 coding DNA: TGTGCCAGCAGCTTGGTCCTCCCGGCCGGGGCCAACGTCCTGACTTTC. Amino acid sequence: CASSLVLPAGANVLTF.

The CDR3 sequence is CASSTNALTTGYGYTF. CDR3 nucleotide sequence: TGTGCCAGTAGTACCAACGCCTTGACGACCGGCTATGGCTACACCTTC. V is TRBV19 and J is TRBJ1-2; D is unclear. The V end was cut by 4 bases, the J end by 4 bases, with 19 bases between. Per germline, CDR1 LNHDA and CDR2 SQIVND (reference sequence). The CDR3 has 16 amino acids. The full variable domain, with the rest looked up from reference TRBV19 and TRBJ1-2, is DGGITQSPKYLFRKEGQNVTLSCEQNLNHDAMYWYRQDPGQGLRLIYYSQIVNDFQKGDIAEGYSVSREKKESFPLTVTSAQKNPTAFYLCASSTNALTTGYGYTFGSGTRLTVV.

This clone appeared a few times. V gene TRBV27 combines with J gene TRBJ1-2; possibly TRBD1 for D (6 bases). From germline, CDR1 is MNHEY and CDR2 SMNVEV (reference sequence). This CDR3 is built from 14 residues. V lost 5 bases and J lost 4, with 14 bases in between. In DNA, the CDR3 is TGTGCCAGCAGTCTTGGGGGGGGCGGCTATGGCTACACCTTC. It is translated as CASSLGGGGYGYTF.

This clone was observed a few times. The rearrangement joins TRBV5-4 to TRBJ1-1, with a weak D call TRBD1 (6 bases). The CDR3 contains 14 residues. The V and J ends lost 2 bases and 1 base respectively, with 9 bases between them. Germline loops: CDR1 SGHNT, CDR2 YYREEE (reference sequence). The CDR3 nucleotides are TGTGCCAGCAGCTTCGCAGGGGCGAACACTGAAGCTTTCTTT. It translates to CASSFAGANTEAFF.

CDR3 residues: CASSLAAEYGYTF. CDR3 DNA sequence: TGCGCCAGCAGCTTGGCGGCAGAGTATGGCTACACCTTC. The chain uses TRBV5-1 and TRBJ1-2; D is ambiguous. The germline CDR1 and CDR2 sequences are SGHRS and YFSETQ. CDR3 size: 13 residues. V dropped 0 bases and J dropped 5 bases, with 8 bases sitting between them.

This chain links TRBV18 with TRBJ1-2; the D gene is possibly TRBD1 (6 bases). The germline gives CDR1 KGHSH, CDR2 LQKENI. V lost 1 base, J lost 8 bases, and 14 bases lay in between. The CDR3 length is 14 residues. The CDR3, as DNA: TGTGCCAGCTCACCACAGTCGGGGGGCGAAGGCTACACCTTC. This sequence encodes CASSPQSGGEGYTF.

This clone came up a few times. V gene TRBV6-1 combines with J gene TRBJ1-5; D perhaps matches TRBD1 (5 bases). The CDR3 covers 13 residues. Germline lookup yields CDR1 MNHNS and CDR2 SASEGT. Trimming left V 6 bases short and J 4 bases short, with 10 bases between. The CDR3, as DNA: TGTGCCAGCAGATGGGACTCTAATCAGCCCCAGCATTTT. Translation gives CASRWDSNQPQHF.

Written as DNA, the CDR3 is TGCGCCAGCAGCTTGGTGATCGTAGCGGGGGGGCGCAATGAGCAGTTCTTC. Translated: CASSLVIVAGGRNEQFF. This sequence joins TRBV5-1 and TRBJ2-1; 11 nucleotides line up with TRBD2. With 0 bases clipped from V and 6 bases from J, the junction kept 8 bases outside the gene matches. From germline, CDR1 is SGHRS and CDR2 YFSETQ. There are 17 residues in the CDR3.

The chain carries TRBV19 and TRBJ1-6; possibly TRBD1 for D (5 bases). This CDR3 is 14 amino acids long. V lost 3 bases to trimming and J lost 5 bases, with 8 bases between them. Germline V gives CDR1 LNHDA, CDR2 SQIVND (reference sequence). The CDR3 DNA reads as TGTGCCAGTAGTATGGGGGACCATAATTCACCCCTCCACTTT. Protein: CASSMGDHNSPLHF.

This chain links TRBV5-1 with TRBJ2-7; D is unresolved. The CDR3 sequence is 14 residues long. Trimming removed 2 bases from V and 2 bases from J, with 11 bases in between. In germline, CDR1 is SGHRS, CDR2 YFSETQ. The CDR3 coding sequence is TGCGCCAGCAGCTTCGTTCAGGAGCCCTACGAGCAGTACTTC. It encodes CASSFVQEPYEQYF. The full variable domain, with the rest looked up from reference TRBV5-1 and TRBJ2-7, is KAGVTQTPRYLIKTRGQQVTLSCSPISGHRSVSWYQQTPGQGLQFLFEYFSETQRNKGNFPGRFSGRQFSNSRSEMNVSTLELGDSALYLCASSFVQEPYEQYFGPGTRLTVT.